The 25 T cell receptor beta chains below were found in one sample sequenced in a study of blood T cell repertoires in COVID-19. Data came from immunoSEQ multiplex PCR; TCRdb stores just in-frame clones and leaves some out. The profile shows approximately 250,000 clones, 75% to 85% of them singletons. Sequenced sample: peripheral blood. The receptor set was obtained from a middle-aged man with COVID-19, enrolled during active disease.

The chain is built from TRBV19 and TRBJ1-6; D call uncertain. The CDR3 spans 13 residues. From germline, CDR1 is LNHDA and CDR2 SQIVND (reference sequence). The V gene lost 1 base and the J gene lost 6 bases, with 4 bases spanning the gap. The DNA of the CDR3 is TGTGCCAGTAGTATAGCGGGTAATTCACCCCTCCACTTT. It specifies CASSIAGNSPLHF.

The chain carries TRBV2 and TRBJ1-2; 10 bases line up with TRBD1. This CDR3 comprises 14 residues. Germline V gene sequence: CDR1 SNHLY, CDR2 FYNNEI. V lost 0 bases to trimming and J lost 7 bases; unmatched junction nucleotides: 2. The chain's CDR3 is CASSEARTGGGYTF. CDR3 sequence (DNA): TGTGCCAGCAGTGAAGCCCGGACAGGGGGTGGCTACACCTTC. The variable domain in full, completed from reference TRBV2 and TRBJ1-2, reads EPEVTQTPSHQVTQMGQEVILRCVPISNHLYFYWYRQILGQKVEFLVSFYNNEISEKSEIFDDQFSVERPDGSNFTLKIRSTKLEDSAMYFCASSEARTGGGYTFGSGTRLTVV.

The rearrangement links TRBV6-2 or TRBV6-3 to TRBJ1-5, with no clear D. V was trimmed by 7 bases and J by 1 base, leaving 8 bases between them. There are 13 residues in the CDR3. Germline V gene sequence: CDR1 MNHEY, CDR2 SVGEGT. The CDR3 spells CASTPGSNQPQHF. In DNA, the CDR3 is TGTGCCAGCACCCCCGGGAGCAATCAGCCCCAGCATTTT.

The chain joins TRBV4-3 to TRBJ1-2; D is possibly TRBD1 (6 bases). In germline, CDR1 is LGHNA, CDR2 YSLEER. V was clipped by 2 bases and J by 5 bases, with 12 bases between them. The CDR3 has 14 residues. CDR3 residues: CASSQPGESYGYTF. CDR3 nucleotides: TGCGCCAGCAGCCAACCAGGGGAGTCGTATGGCTACACCTTC.

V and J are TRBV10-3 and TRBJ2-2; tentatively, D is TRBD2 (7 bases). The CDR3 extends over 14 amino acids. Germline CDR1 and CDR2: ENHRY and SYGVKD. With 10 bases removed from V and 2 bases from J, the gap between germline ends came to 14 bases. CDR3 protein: CATGGGPNTGELFF. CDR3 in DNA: TGTGCCACCGGCGGGGGCCCTAACACCGGGGAGCTGTTTTTT.

This CDR3 is CASSPGQGGGETQYF. DNA for the CDR3: TGTGCCAGCAGCCCTGGACAGGGGGGAGGAGAGACCCAGTACTTC. This chain links TRBV5-8 with TRBJ2-5; TRBD1 matches 10 bases. Trimming at V came to 4 bases and at J to 4 bases, leaving 7 bases not matched to a gene. Germline V lookup: CDR1 SGHTS, CDR2 YDEGEE. The CDR3 has 15 residues.

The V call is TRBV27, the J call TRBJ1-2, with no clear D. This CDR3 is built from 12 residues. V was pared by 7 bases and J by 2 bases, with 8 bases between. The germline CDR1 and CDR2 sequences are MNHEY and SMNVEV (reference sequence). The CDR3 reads CASKEGNYGYTF. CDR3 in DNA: TGTGCCAGCAAAGAGGGAAACTATGGCTACACCTTC.

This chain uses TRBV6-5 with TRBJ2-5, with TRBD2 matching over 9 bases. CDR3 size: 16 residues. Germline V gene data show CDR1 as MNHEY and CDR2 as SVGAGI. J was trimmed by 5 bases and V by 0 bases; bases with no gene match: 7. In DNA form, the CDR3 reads TGTGCCAGCAGTTACTCATCTAGCGGGGCGGTGGAGACCCAGTACTTC. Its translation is CASSYSSSGAVETQYF.

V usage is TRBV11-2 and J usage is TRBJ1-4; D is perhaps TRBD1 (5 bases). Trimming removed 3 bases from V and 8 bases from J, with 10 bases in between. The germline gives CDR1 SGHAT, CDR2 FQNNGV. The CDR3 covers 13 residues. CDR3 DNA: TGTGCCAGCAGCTTCTCCAGGACAGAAAAACTGTTTTTT. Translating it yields CASSFSRTEKLFF.

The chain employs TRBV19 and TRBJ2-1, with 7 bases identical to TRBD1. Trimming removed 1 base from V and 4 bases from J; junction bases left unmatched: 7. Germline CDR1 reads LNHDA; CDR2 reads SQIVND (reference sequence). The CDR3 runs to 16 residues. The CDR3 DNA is TGTGCCAGTAGTATAGTGGAAGGGGGCCAGTACAATGAGCAGTTCTTC. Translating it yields CASSIVEGGQYNEQFF.

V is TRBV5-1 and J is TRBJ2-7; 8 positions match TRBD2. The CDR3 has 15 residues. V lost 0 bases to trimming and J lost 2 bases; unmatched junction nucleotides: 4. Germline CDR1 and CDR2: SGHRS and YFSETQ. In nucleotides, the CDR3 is TGCGCCAGCAGCTTGGGTGGCGGGGGGACCTACGAGCAGTACTTC. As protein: CASSLGGGGTYEQYF.

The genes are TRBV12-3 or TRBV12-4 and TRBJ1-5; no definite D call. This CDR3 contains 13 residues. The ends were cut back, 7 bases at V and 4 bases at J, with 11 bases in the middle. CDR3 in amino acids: CASKREMNQPQHF. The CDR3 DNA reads TGTGCCAGCAAAAGGGAGATGAATCAGCCCCAGCATTTT.

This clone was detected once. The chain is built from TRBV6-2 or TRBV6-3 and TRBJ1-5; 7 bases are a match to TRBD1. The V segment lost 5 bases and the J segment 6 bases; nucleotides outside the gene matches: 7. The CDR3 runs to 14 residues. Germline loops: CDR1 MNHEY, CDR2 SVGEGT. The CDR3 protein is CASSQGGLGQPQHF. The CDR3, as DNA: TGTGCCAGCAGTCAGGGGGGCCTGGGTCAGCCCCAGCATTTT.

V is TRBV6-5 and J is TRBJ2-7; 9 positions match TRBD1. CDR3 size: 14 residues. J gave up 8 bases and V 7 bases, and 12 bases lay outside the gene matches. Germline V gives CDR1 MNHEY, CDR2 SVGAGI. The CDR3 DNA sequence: TGTGCCAGCACCAGGTCCACAGGGGGCAGAAAGCAGTACTTC. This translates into CASTRSTGGRKQYF.

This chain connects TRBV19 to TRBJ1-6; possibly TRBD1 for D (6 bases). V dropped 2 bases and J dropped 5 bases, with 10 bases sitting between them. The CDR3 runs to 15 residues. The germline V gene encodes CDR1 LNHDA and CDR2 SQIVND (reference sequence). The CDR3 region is CASSITRQDNSPLHF. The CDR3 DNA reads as TGTGCCAGTAGTATAACCAGACAGGATAATTCACCCCTCCACTTT.

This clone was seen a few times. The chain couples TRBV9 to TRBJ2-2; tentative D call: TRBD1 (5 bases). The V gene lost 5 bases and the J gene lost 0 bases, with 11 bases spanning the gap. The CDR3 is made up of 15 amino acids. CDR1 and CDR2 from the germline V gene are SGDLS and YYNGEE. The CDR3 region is CASSRTQSNTGELFF. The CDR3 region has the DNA TGTGCCAGCAGTAGGACACAATCGAACACCGGGGAGCTGTTTTTT.

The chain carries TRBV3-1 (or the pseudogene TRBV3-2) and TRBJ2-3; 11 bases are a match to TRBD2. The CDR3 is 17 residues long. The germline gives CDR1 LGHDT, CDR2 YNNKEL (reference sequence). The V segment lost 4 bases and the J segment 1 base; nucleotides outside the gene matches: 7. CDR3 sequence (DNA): TGTGCCAGCAGCCGATCGACTAGCGGGGTTGGCACAGATACGCAGTATTTT. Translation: CASSRSTSGVGTDTQYF.

DNA of the CDR3: TGTGCCAGTAAATGGGCAGGTCAACTGAACTATGGCTACACCTTC. Residues: CASKWAGQLNYGYTF. This chain connects TRBV19 to TRBJ1-2; D is unresolved. V lost 7 bases and J 2 bases, leaving 17 bases between the germline ends. The germline gives CDR1 LNHDA, CDR2 SQIVND (reference sequence). The CDR3 sequence is 15 residues long.

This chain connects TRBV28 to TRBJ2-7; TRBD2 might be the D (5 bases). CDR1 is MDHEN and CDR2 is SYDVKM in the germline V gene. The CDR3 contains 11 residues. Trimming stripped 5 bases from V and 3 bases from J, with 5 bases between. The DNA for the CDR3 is TGTGCCAGCAGTGGGAGCTACGAGCAGTACTTC. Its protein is CASSGSYEQYF.

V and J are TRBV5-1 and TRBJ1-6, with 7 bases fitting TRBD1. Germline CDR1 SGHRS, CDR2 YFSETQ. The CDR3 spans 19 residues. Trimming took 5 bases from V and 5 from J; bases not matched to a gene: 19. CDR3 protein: CASRYRDSRSWGHNSPLHF. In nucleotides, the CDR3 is TGCGCCAGCAGATACCGGGACAGCCGATCGTGGGGTCATAATTCACCCCTCCACTTT.

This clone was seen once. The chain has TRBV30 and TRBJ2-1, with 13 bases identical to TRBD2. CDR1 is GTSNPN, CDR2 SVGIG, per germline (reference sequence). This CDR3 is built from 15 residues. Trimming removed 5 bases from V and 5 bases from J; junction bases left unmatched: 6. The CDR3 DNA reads TGTGCCTGGGGCCGAGGACTAGCGGGGGACAATGAGCAGTTCTTC. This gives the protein CAWGRGLAGDNEQFF.

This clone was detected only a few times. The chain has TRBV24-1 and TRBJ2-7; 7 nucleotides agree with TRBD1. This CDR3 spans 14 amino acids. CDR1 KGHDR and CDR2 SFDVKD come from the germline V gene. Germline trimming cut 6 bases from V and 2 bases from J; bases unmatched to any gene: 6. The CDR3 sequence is CATSSGQAPYEQYF. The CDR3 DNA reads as TGTGCCACCAGTAGCGGACAGGCCCCCTACGAGCAGTACTTC.

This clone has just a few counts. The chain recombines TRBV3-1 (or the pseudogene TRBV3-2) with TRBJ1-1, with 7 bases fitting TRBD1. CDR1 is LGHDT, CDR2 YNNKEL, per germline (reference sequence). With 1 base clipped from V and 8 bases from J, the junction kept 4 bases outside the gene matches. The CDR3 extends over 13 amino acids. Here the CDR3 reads CASSQGGGLEAFF. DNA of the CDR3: TGTGCCAGCAGCCAAGGAGGGGGCTTGGAAGCTTTCTTT.

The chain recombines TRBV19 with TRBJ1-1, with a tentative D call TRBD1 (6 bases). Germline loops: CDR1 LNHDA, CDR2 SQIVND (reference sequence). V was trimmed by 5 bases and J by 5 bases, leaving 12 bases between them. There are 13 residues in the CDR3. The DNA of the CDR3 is TGTGCCAGTAGTGCCCACAGGGAAACTGAAGCTTTCTTT. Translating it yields CASSAHRETEAFF.

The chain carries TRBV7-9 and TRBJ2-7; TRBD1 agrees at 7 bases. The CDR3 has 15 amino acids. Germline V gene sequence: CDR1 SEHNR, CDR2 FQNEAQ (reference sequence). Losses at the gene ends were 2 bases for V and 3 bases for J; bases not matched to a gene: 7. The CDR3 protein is CASSLPGTEFYEQYF. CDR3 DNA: TGTGCCAGCAGCTTACCCGGGACAGAGTTCTACGAGCAGTACTTC.